This entry lists 9 T cell receptor beta chains sequenced from one sample in a study of tumor-infiltrating lymphocytes in primary liver carcinoma. Unsorted whole blood served as the source of blood RNA, and germline DNA was extracted as well. Using a constant-region primer together with ProtoScript II reverse transcriptase, TCR beta cDNA was made from about 500 ng of total RNA. Three nested multiplex PCR rounds, a slightly modified ARM-PCR method, built the TCR beta libraries. The first two PCR rounds, around 11 cycles each, used TRBV1-TRBV30 forward primers and a C-beta reverse primer. TCRdb called the multiplex PCR reads again in MiXCR, with one record for every CDR3 protein. The profile shows approximately 330,000 distinct CDR3 sequences, about 65% of them singletons. The sample was peripheral blood. The receptors come from a man in his forties or fifties with primary liver carcinoma and hepatitis B virus infection.

This clonotype showed up just a few times. This rearrangement joins TRBV28 to TRBJ2-7; D not resolved. This CDR3 has 15 amino acids. CDR1 and CDR2 from the germline V gene are MDHEN and SYDVKM. The ends were cut back, 3 bases at V and 3 bases at J, with 15 bases in the middle. CDR3: CASSFLYGRNYEQYF. In DNA, the CDR3 is TGTGCCAGCAGTTTTCTGTACGGGCGCAACTACGAGCAGTACTTC.

The genes are TRBV12-3 or TRBV12-4 and TRBJ1-1; 10 bases are a match to TRBD1. With V trimmed by 5 bases and J by 4 bases, 10 bases remained unmatched. This CDR3 contains 16 residues. The CDR3 nucleotides read TGTGCCAGCAGTAGACCTCCGGGACAGGGGTTCACTGAAGCTTTCTTT. The encoded protein is CASSRPPGQGFTEAFF.

Points on this clonotype: This clone may be a read error of a much larger clone one base away. V and J are TRBV6-1 and TRBJ2-7; a possible D gene is TRBD2 (6 bases). V lost 4 bases and J 0 bases, leaving 13 bases between the germline ends. Per germline, CDR1 MNHNS and CDR2 SASEGT. The CDR3 consists of 15 residues. CDR3 nucleotides: TGTGCCAGCAGTGCAACTAGCTGGGCCTCCTACGAGCAGTACTTC. Its translation is CASSATSWASYEQYF.

This rearrangement joins TRBV5-1 to TRBJ2-7, with TRBD2 matching 10 bases. Unmatched junction bases numbered 6, after V lost 6 bases and J lost 0 bases. The CDR3 extends over 15 amino acids. Germline loops: CDR1 SGHRS, CDR2 YFSETQ. In DNA, the CDR3 is TGCGCCAGCATCACGGCTAGCGGGAGCTCCTACGAGCAGTACTTC. Protein product: CASITASGSSYEQYF.

Concerning this clonotype: This may be a read error: a much more frequent sequence differs by one nucleotide. The chain carries TRBV6-2 or TRBV6-3 and TRBJ2-5; 7 positions match TRBD2. CDR3 size: 15 residues. CDR1 MNHEY and CDR2 SVGEGT come from the germline V gene. J was trimmed by 2 bases and V by 6 bases; bases with no gene match: 9. For the CDR3, the DNA is TGTGCCAGCAGATGTGGGAGGGATCGACAAGAGACCCAGTACTTC. It encodes CASRCGRDRQETQYF.

On this clonotype itself: Just one base apart from a much larger clone, this may be a read error. The rearrangement links TRBV4-2 to TRBJ2-3, with 8 nucleotides matching TRBD2. Germline CDR1 and CDR2: LGHNA and YNFKEQ. The CDR3 consists of 17 residues. The DNA of the CDR3 is TGTACCAGCAGCCAAGAAGGAGCTAGCGGGAGCACAGATACGCAGTATTTT. Protein sequence: CTSSQEGASGSTDTQYF.

The chain carries TRBV11-2 and TRBJ1-1; D gene uncertain. Germline V CDR1 and CDR2: SGHAT, FQNNGV. The CDR3 has 15 residues. Trimming left V 4 bases short and J 3 bases short, with 15 bases between. The CDR3 nucleotides read TGTGCCAGCAGCTGGTCCCAGAGACACTACACTGAAGCTTTCTTT. This codes for CASSWSQRHYTEAFF.

This clonotype was counted many times. The chain combines TRBV12-3 or TRBV12-4 with TRBJ2-1, with unresolved D. The CDR3 is 12 amino acids. V lost 4 bases to trimming and J lost 7 bases, with 8 bases between them. CDR3 residues: CASSYGGNEQFF. Here the CDR3 DNA reads TGTGCCAGCAGTTACGGTGGGAATGAGCAGTTCTTC.

Details on this clonotype: A much larger clonotype is one base distant, so this may be a read error. The V gene is TRBV12-3 or TRBV12-4, the J gene TRBJ2-5; D may be TRBD1 (6 bases). This CDR3 contains 15 residues. V dropped 5 bases and J dropped 0 bases, with 13 bases sitting between them. In DNA, the CDR3 is TGTGCCAGCAGTCGGACAGCGGCGTACCAAGAGACCCAGTACTTC. Protein product: CASSRTAAYQETQYF.